The rows below give T cell receptor beta chains drawn from one sample of a study of T cells in Graves' hyperthyroidism and ophthalmopathy. TCRdb fed the multiplex PCR reads into MiXCR, producing one record per CDR3 protein. The table records 750,000 to 950,000 distinct CDR3 sequences, approximately 40% of them present only once. Sequencing was performed on blood. The receptors here all came from a man younger than 35 with Graves' hyperthyroidism. Both conserved end residues are part of each CDR3. Fields, in order: clone size, V gene, J gene, D gene, CDR3 protein, CDR3 DNA. D genes are given only for firm matches. The size entry is marked missing in some rows and otherwise reads once, few, many or a size class.

size: few; V: TRBV29-1; J: TRBJ1-4; D: -; CDR3: CSVGGGLGELFF; DNA: TGCAGCGTTGGAGGCGGACTTGGGGAACTGTTTTTT
size: -; V: TRBV2; J: TRBJ1-3; D: TRBD1; CDR3: CASSEGVAGGTGNTIYF; DNA: TGTGCCAGCAGTGAAGGTGTGGCAGGGGGAACTGGAAACACCATATATTTT
size: -; V: TRBV24-1; J: TRBJ1-2; D: TRBD1; CDR3: CATSDTDRANYGYTF; DNA: TGTGCCACCAGTGATACAGACAGGGCAAACTATGGCTACACCTTC
size: many; V: TRBV5-6; J: TRBJ2-7; D: -; CDR3: CASSLTSTSYEQYF; DNA: TGTGCCAGCAGCTTAACAAGTACCTCCTACGAGCAGTACTTC
size: -; V: TRBV5-5; J: TRBJ2-7; D: TRBD1; CDR3: CASRPGTGAYEQYF; DNA: TGTGCCAGCAGACCTGGGACAGGGGCCTACGAGCAGTACTTC
size: many; V: TRBV2; J: TRBJ1-1; D: -; CDR3: CASSRGGNTEAFF; DNA: TGTGCCAGCAGTCGAGGGGGGAACACTGAAGCTTTCTTT
size: -; V: TRBV19; J: TRBJ1-1; D: -; CDR3: CASSIGGGAAEAFF; DNA: TGTGCCAGTAGTATAGGGGGCGGCGCAGCTGAAGCTTTCTTT
size: once; V: TRBV9; J: TRBJ2-7; D: TRBD1; CDR3: CASSWGGTGGEQYF; DNA: TGTGCCAGCAGCTGGGGGGGGACAGGGGGCGAGCAGTACTTC
size: few; V: TRBV7-9; J: TRBJ1-2; D: TRBD1; CDR3: CASSRQGGNGYTF; DNA: TGTGCCAGCAGTCGACAGGGGGGGAATGGCTACACCTTC
size: -; V: TRBV4-1; J: TRBJ2-7; D: -; CDR3: CASSQEKFSYEQYF; DNA: TGCGCCAGCAGCCAAGAAAAGTTCTCCTACGAGCAGTACTTC
size: few; V: TRBV5-1; J: TRBJ2-7; D: -; CDR3: CASRPDLSSAYEQYF; DNA: TGCGCCAGCAGACCGGACTTATCCTCTGCCTACGAGCAGTACTTC
size: -; V: TRBV25-1; J: TRBJ2-5; D: -; CDR3: CASSLEWGGPPQETQYF; DNA: TGTGCCAGCAGCTTGGAGTGGGGGGGCCCCCCCCAAGAGACCCAGTACTTC
size: -; V: TRBV20-1; J: TRBJ1-5; D: -; CDR3: CSAGRGPSNQPQHF; DNA: TGCAGTGCCGGGCGGGGCCCCAGCAATCAGCCCCAGCATTTT
size: many; V: TRBV10-2; J: TRBJ2-7; D: -; CDR3: CASSQTVSYEQYF; DNA: TGCGCCAGCAGCCAGACGGTGTCCTACGAGCAGTACTTC
size: few; V: TRBV20-1; J: TRBJ2-2; D: TRBD2; CDR3: CSASSLAGGGTGELFF; DNA: TGCAGTGCTAGCTCCTTAGCAGGCGGGGGGACCGGGGAGCTGTTTTTT
size: many; V: TRBV15; J: TRBJ2-6; D: -; CDR3: CATSRQGGAGANVLTF; DNA: TGTGCCACCAGCCGCCAGGGAGGTGCTGGGGCCAACGTCCTGACTTTC
size: many; V: TRBV24-1; J: TRBJ2-2; D: -; CDR3: CATSDAGQITGELFF; DNA: TGTGCCACCAGTGATGCGGGGCAGATCACCGGGGAGCTGTTTTTT
size: -; V: TRBV7-6; J: TRBJ1-2; D: -; CDR3: CASSPGDAGNTF; DNA: TGTGCCAGCAGCCCAGGGGACGCCGGAAACACCTTC
size: -; V: TRBV14; J: TRBJ1-6; D: -; CDR3: CASSQGIANSPLHF; DNA: TGTGCCAGCAGCCAGGGGATCGCCAATTCACCCCTCCACTTT
size: few; V: TRBV6-6; J: TRBJ1-5; D: -; CDR3: CASSLKGVQPQHF; DNA: TGTGCCAGCAGTTTGAAGGGGGTACAGCCCCAGCATTTT
size: few; V: TRBV5-6; J: TRBJ1-5; D: TRBD1; CDR3: CASSQGQGIYQPQHF; DNA: TGTGCCAGCAGCCAGGGACAGGGTATATATCAGCCCCAGCATTTT
size: -; V: TRBV20-1; J: TRBJ2-7; D: TRBD2; CDR3: CSARVPTGGYEQYF; DNA: TGCAGTGCTAGGGTTCCGACGGGGGGCTACGAGCAGTACTTC
size: -; V: TRBV6-5; J: TRBJ1-5; D: -; CDR3: CASSSTWGGSNQPQHF; DNA: TGTGCCAGCAGTTCGACATGGGGCGGGAGCAATCAGCCCCAGCATTTT
size: many; V: TRBV5-1; J: TRBJ1-1; D: -; CDR3: CASSLVGTEAFF; DNA: TGTGCCAGCAGCTTAGTGGGGACTGAAGCTTTCTTT
size: few; V: TRBV5-8; J: TRBJ1-2; D: TRBD1; CDR3: CASSLLTGWSGGYTF; DNA: TGTGCCAGCAGCTTGTTGACAGGGTGGAGTGGAGGCTACACCTTC
size: few; V: TRBV5-6; J: TRBJ1-1; D: -; CDR3: CASSLAQGGAEAFF; DNA: TGTGCCAGCAGCTTGGCCCAGGGAGGCGCTGAAGCTTTCTTT
size: -; V: TRBV7-9; J: TRBJ2-7; D: TRBD2; CDR3: CAGSSPAGSPNEQYF; DNA: TGTGCCGGCAGCTCACCAGCGGGAAGCCCTAACGAGCAGTACTTC
size: -; V: TRBV5-1; J: TRBJ2-7; D: TRBD1; CDR3: CASRLWDRSYEQYF; DNA: TGCGCCAGCAGACTATGGGACAGATCCTACGAGCAGTACTTC
size: many; V: TRBV7-9; J: TRBJ2-7; D: -; CDR3: CASSHLADSYEQYF; DNA: TGTGCCAGCAGCCACTTAGCGGATTCCTACGAGCAGTACTTC
size: -; V: TRBV12-3/TRBV12-4; J: TRBJ1-2; D: -; CDR3: CASSTYYGYTF; DNA: TGTGCCAGCAGCACTTACTATGGCTACACCTTC
size: -; V: TRBV7-8; J: TRBJ1-1; D: -; CDR3: CASSSGGVRVGAFF; DNA: TGTGCCAGCAGCTCGGGGGGCGTTAGAGTCGGGGCTTTCTTT
size: few; V: TRBV9; J: TRBJ1-1; D: -; CDR3: CASSLMLKKAFF; DNA: TGTGCCAGCAGCCTGATGCTTAAGAAGGCTTTCTTT
size: many; V: TRBV7-9; J: TRBJ1-5; D: -; CDR3: CASSLGAESNQPQHF; DNA: TGTGCCAGCAGCTTAGGGGCAGAGAGCAATCAGCCCCAGCATTTT
size: -; V: TRBV12-3/TRBV12-4; J: TRBJ1-1; D: -; CDR3: CASSLLETEAFF; DNA: TGTGCCAGCAGTTTACTTGAGACTGAAGCTTTCTTT
size: -; V: TRBV10-3; J: TRBJ1-1; D: -; CDR3: CASSDFLQGSGEAFF; DNA: TGTGCCAGCAGTGACTTTCTACAGGGTTCTGGAGAAGCTTTCTTT
size: once; V: TRBV7-2; J: TRBJ1-6; D: -; CDR3: CASQASYNSPLHF; DNA: TGTGCCAGTCAGGCCTCCTATAATTCACCCCTCCACTTT
size: -; V: TRBV5-1; J: TRBJ1-5; D: -; CDR3: CASSQESPDQPRHF; DNA: TGCGCCAGCAGCCAGGAGAGCCCCGATCAGCCCCGGCATTTT
size: many; V: TRBV15; J: TRBJ1-5; D: -; CDR3: CATSREVSPADQPQHF; DNA: TGTGCCACCAGCAGAGAAGTGAGCCCCGCCGACCAGCCCCAGCATTTT
size: -; V: TRBV2; J: TRBJ1-6; D: -; CDR3: CASSDKYSSYNSPLHF; DNA: TGTGCCAGCAGTGATAAGTACAGCTCCTATAATTCACCCCTCCACTTT
size: -; V: TRBV4-1; J: TRBJ1-3; D: -; CDR3: CASSQEGFSSGNTIYF; DNA: TGCGCCAGCAGCCAAGAGGGCTTTAGCTCTGGAAACACCATATATTTT
size: -; V: TRBV6-5; J: TRBJ2-7; D: TRBD1; CDR3: CASSRQGTKQYF; DNA: TGTGCCAGCAGCCGACAGGGAACAAAGCAGTACTTC
size: many; V: TRBV7-8; J: TRBJ2-5; D: -; CDR3: CASSTFLGGGETQYF; DNA: TGTGCCAGCAGCACCTTCTTGGGAGGAGGGGAGACCCAGTACTTC
size: many; V: TRBV12-3/TRBV12-4; J: TRBJ1-5; D: TRBD1; CDR3: CASWTGMGRQPQHF; DNA: TGTGCCAGCTGGACAGGGATGGGACGTCAGCCCCAGCATTTT
size: -; V: TRBV10-3; J: TRBJ1-5; D: -; CDR3: CAIRQGIRQPQHF; DNA: TGTGCCATCAGGCAGGGGATCCGGCAGCCCCAGCATTTT
size: -; V: TRBV20-1; J: TRBJ2-7; D: -; CDR3: CSGRGRIDDGQYF; DNA: TGCAGTGGCCGGGGACGGATTGACGACGGGCAGTACTTC
size: few; V: TRBV19; J: TRBJ1-5; D: -; CDR3: CASSIGKSRQPQHF; DNA: TGTGCCAGTAGTATAGGAAAGTCACGACAGCCCCAGCATTTT
size: many; V: TRBV9; J: TRBJ1-1; D: -; CDR3: CASSPWMNTEAFF; DNA: TGTGCCAGCAGCCCGTGGATGAACACTGAAGCTTTCTTT
size: many; V: TRBV19; J: TRBJ1-5; D: -; CDR3: CASSLRDGGSNQPQHF; DNA: TGTGCCAGTAGTCTAAGAGACGGGGGAAGCAATCAGCCCCAGCATTTT
size: -; V: TRBV11-2; J: TRBJ2-2; D: TRBD2; CDR3: CASSARLAGGPNTGELFF; DNA: TGTGCCAGCAGCGCCCGACTAGCGGGGGGACCGAACACCGGGGAGCTGTTTTTT
size: many; V: TRBV7-3; J: TRBJ1-1; D: -; CDR3: CASSPRANTEAFF; DNA: TGTGCCAGCAGTCCCCGGGCGAACACTGAAGCTTTCTTT
size: few; V: TRBV6-5; J: TRBJ2-5; D: -; CDR3: CASSLSVDGGLTQYF; DNA: TGTGCCAGCAGTTTATCGGTCGACGGGGGCCTGACCCAGTACTTC
size: many; V: TRBV7-6; J: TRBJ1-1; D: TRBD1; CDR3: CASSPSPGQWNTEAFF; DNA: TGTGCCAGCAGCCCCTCCCCGGGACAGTGGAACACTGAAGCTTTCTTT
size: -; V: TRBV7-2; J: TRBJ2-7; D: -; CDR3: CASSLLTSWEQYF; DNA: TGTGCCAGCAGCTTACTGACCTCTTGGGAGCAGTACTTC
size: -; V: TRBV19; J: TRBJ2-2; D: -; CDR3: CASSIGWDTGELFF; DNA: TGTGCCAGTAGTATAGGGTGGGACACCGGGGAGCTGTTTTTT
size: few; V: TRBV5-1; J: TRBJ1-1; D: -; CDR3: CASRMDRNTEAFF; DNA: TGCGCCAGCAGAATGGACCGGAACACTGAAGCTTTCTTT